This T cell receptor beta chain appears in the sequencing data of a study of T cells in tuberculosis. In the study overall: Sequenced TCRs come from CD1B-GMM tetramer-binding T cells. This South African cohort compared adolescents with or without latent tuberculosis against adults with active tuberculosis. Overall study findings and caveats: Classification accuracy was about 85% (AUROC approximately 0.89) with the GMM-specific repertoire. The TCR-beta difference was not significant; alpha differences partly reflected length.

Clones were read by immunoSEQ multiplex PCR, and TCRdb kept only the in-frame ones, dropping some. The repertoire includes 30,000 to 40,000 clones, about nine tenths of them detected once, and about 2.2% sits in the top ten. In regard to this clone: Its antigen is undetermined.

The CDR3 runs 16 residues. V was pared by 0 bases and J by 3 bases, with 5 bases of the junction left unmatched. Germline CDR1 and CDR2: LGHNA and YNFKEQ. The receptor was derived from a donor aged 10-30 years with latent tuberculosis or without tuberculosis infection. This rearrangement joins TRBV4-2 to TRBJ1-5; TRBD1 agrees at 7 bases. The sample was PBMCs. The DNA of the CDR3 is TGTGCCAGCAGCCAAGAGGCAGGGGGTATCAATCAGCCCCAGCATTTT. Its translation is CASSQEAGGINQPQHF.